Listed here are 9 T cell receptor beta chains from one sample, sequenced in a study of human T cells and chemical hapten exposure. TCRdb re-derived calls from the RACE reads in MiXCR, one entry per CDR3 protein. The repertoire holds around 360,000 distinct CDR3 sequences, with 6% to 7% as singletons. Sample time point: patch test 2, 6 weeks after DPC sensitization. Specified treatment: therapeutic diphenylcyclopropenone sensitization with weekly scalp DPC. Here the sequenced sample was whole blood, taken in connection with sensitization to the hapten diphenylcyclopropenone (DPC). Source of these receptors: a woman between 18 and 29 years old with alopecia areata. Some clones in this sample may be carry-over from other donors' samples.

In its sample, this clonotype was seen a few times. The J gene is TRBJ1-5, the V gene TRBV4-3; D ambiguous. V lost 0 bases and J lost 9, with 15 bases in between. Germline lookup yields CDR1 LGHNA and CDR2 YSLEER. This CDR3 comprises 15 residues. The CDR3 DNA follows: TGCGCCAGCAGCCAAGATTGGGCAGCCCTACGGCCCCAGCATTTT. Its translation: CASSQDWAALRPQHF.

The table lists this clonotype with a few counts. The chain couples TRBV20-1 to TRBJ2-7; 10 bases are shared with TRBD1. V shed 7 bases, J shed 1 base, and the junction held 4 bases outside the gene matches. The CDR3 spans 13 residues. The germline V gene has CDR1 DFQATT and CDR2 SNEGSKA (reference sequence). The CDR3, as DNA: TGCAGTGTTCCGGGACAGGGGTCCTACGAGCAGTACTTC. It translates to CSVPGQGSYEQYF.

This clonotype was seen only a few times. The CDR3 region is CASSFGSGGYQETQYF. CDR3 nucleotide sequence: TGCGCCAGCAGCTTCGGTAGCGGGGGGTACCAAGAGACCCAGTACTTC. The rearrangement joins TRBV5-1 to TRBJ2-5; 10 nucleotides agree with TRBD2. V dropped 2 bases and J dropped 0; count of bases not matched to a gene: 4. Germline V gene data show CDR1 as SGHRS and CDR2 as YFSETQ. The CDR3 consists of 16 residues.

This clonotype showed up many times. For the CDR3, the DNA is TGTGCCAGCAGCCAAGATTATCACATCCTAGAGCAGTTCTTC. It codes for CASSQDYHILEQFF. The rearrangement uses TRBV3-1 and TRBJ2-1; D not certain. Looked up from germline, CDR1 is LGHDT and CDR2 is YNNKEL (reference sequence). The CDR3 covers 14 residues. V was cut by 0 bases and J by 10 bases, with 13 bases left in between.

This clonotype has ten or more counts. CDR3 nucleotide sequence: TGTGCCAGCAGGGGCACGGGACACAACTATGGCTACACCTTC. Amino acids: CASRGTGHNYGYTF. The rearrangement joins TRBV2 to TRBJ1-2; weak D call: TRBD1 (6 bases). The CDR3 is 14 amino acids. The ends were cut back, 6 bases at V and 2 bases at J, with 13 bases in the middle. Germline V gives CDR1 SNHLY, CDR2 FYNNEI.

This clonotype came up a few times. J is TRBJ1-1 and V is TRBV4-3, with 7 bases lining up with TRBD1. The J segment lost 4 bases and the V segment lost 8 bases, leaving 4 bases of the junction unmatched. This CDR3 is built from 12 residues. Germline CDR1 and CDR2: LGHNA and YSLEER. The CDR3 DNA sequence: TGCGCCAGCGGCAACAGGGGCACTGAAGCTTTCTTT. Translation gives CASGNRGTEAFF.

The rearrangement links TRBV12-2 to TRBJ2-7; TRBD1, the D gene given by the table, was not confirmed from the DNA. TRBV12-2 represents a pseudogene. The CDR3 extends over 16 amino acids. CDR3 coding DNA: TGTGCAAGTCGATCCCTACTCCGGGAGATTAACTACGAGCAGTACTTC. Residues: CASRSLLREINYEQYF.

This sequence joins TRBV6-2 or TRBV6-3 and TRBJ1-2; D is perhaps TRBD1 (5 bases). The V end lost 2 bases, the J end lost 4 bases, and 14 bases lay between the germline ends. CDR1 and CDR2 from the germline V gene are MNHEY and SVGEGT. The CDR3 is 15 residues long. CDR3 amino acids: CASSYGGPPPYGYTF. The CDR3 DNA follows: TGTGCCAGCAGTTACGGGGGACCACCTCCCTATGGCTACACCTTC.

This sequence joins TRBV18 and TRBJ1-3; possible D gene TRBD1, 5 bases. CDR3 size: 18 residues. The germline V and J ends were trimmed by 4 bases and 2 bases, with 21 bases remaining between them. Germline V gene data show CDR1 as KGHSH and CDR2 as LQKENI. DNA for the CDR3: TGTGCCAGCTCACTAACCCGGGACTCACTTTTACCTGGAAACACCATATATTTT. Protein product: CASSLTRDSLLPGNTIYF.